This TCR beta chain was found in a study of human T cells and chemical hapten exposure (dated by TCRdb to the early 2020s). About the full investigation: For sensitization, 2% DPC in acetone was applied to a 2 cm by 2 cm area of upper inner arm skin. Throughout the roughly 25-week study period, patients were also given weekly therapeutic DPC doses on the scalp. Patch testing on the upper back used Finn chambers containing 0.01% DPC, with scoring done after 6 days according to International Contact Dermatitis Research Group standards. The mostly female patient cohort included alopecia areata with under or over 50% scalp involvement, alopecia totalis and alopecia universalis. Libraries were pooled for sequencing, and per-sample TCR yields varied mainly because of small differences in library volumes within the pool. This study followed changes in the peripheral blood TCR repertoire in vivo during primary and secondary sensitization of alopecia patients to the hapten diphenylcyclopropenone (DPC). Blood was sampled from patients pre-sensitization (week 0) and at 2, 6 and about 24 weeks after DPC sensitization. For TCR sequencing, blood came from over 25 alopecia patients at anywhere from one to four time points (pre-sensitization, 2, 6 and 24 weeks). Findings and caveats that apply to the study as a whole: Repeated subsampling changed both the strength of the expansion versus patch-test correlation and the threshold at which that correlation became significant. A positive correlation was found between the number of PT1 expanded TCRs and patch test score, with significance reached at thresholds 8, 16 and 32 but not 4. Because every patient had alopecia, a presumed autoimmune disease, the patients' immune response might differ from that of healthy individuals. The number of TCRs above 1 in 1000 frequency did not change with DPC sensitization; there was no evidence of global repertoire structure alterations. Expanded TCRs formed significantly more large CDR3 similarity clusters than pre-sensitization or healthy control sets, consistent with antigen-driven responses.

Sample time point, as interpreted from the label and publication: patch test 2, 6 weeks after DPC sensitization. Sample treatment or condition, as interpreted from the label and publication: therapeutic diphenylcyclopropenone sensitization with weekly scalp DPC. Blood at each patch-test visit was drawn before the patch test was applied. To be eligible, patients had to be aged 18 to 70, diagnosed with alopecia and judged suitable for DPC therapy, while pregnant patients were excluded. Total RNA was isolated from unfractionated whole blood collected in Tempus Blood RNA tubes. Library creation used RACE. TCRdb shows the sequencer as NextSeq 500. During library preparation, unique molecular identifiers were attached to individual cDNA molecules so that TCRs could be counted in a quantitative, reproducible way. For every blood RNA sample, sequencing covered both the TCR alpha and TCR beta chains. For the original study's pipeline: A median of roughly 99,000 TCRs per sample was observed, with a range of 23,224 to 690,600. The Decombinator software suite was used to annotate the V, J and CDR3 of the TCR reads. For the PS versus PT1 abundance plots, all samples were subsampled to the same number of TCRs (28,000). Expanded TCRs were defined as absent before sensitization and observed at least eight times at the 2-week time point. Using fastp trimming at Q25 and MiXCR clonotype assembly, TCRdb reanalyzed the public sequencing data and kept in-frame beta chains. Each entry is one CDR3 protein sequence, shown with its most common DNA and genes. TCRdb's processing, not the authors', yielded these V and J calls. This sample is represented by just over 350,000 distinct CDR3 sequences; about 6% of them were singletons. Clones ranked in the top ten supply about 6% of the sample.

Including the terminal cysteine and phenylalanine, the CDR3 comprises 13 residues. The only DNA kept is the CDR3, 39 bases in frame from the first base. V loses 5 bases of germline sequence and J loses 3 bases, and the interval between the two ends is 11 bases. According to the germline V gene, CDR1 reads ENHRY and CDR2 reads SYGVKD. In the case of this clonotype: The target of this receptor is not known. Nothing much larger sits one base from this clone, and base qualities are not available.

The sequence is built from TRBV10-3 and TRBJ2-7, and perhaps TRBD1 as D gene, on 6 matching bases. The source is a woman aged 18-29 years with alopecia areata. Some clones in this sample may be carry-over from other donors' samples. The specimen was whole blood, collected in connection with sensitization to the hapten diphenylcyclopropenone (DPC). The CDR3 amino acid sequence is: CAISRARGYEQYF. The nucleotide sequence is TGTGCCATCAGTCGTGCCAGGGGCTACGAGCAGTACTTC.